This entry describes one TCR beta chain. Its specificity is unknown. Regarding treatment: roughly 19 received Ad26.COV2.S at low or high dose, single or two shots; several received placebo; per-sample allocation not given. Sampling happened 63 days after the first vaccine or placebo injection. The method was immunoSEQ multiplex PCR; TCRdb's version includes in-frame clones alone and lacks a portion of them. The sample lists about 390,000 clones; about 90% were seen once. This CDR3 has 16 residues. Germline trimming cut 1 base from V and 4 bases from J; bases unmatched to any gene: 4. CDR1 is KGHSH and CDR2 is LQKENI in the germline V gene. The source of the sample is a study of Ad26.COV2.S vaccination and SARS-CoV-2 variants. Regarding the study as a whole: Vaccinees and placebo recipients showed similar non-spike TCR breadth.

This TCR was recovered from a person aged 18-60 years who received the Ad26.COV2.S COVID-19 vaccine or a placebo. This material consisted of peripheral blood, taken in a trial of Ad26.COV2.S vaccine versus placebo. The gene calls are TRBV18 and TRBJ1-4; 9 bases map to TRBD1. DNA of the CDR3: TGTGCCAGCTCACCACGAGTGGGACAGGGTAATGAAAAACTGTTTTTT. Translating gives CASSPRVGQGNEKLFF.